Sequencing of this T cell receptor beta chain was carried out in a study of metastatic and nonmetastatic thyroid tumors. Across the whole study: Repertoire data that came from the blood and tumor or nodule tissue of malignant and benign thyroid patients were compared.

CDR3 size: 13 residues. Germline V CDR1 and CDR2: SSHAT, FNYEAQ (reference sequence). This clone came up once. What it recognizes is unknown. A much larger clone differs by one base, so this may be a read error. TCRdb reprocessed the PCR reads via MiXCR. This sample has roughly 40,000 clones; roughly a sixth occur once, and the top ten carry approximately 9.8%. All patients were treatment-naive before thyroid surgery. Whole-study findings and limits: Reported TCR beta diversity, measured in blood and tumor, was significantly higher for malignant thyroid tumors than for benign nodules.

Sequencing used tumor tissue. The TCR sequence derives from a female donor with papillary thyroid cancer or a benign thyroid nodule (not recorded which). Some clones in this sample may be carry-over from other donors' samples. The chain uses TRBV7-7 and TRBJ1-5; D remains ambiguous. Here the CDR3 reads CASSLAADQPHHF. The CDR3 DNA reads as TGTGCTAGCAGCTTAGCGGCCGATCAGCCCCATCATTTT.